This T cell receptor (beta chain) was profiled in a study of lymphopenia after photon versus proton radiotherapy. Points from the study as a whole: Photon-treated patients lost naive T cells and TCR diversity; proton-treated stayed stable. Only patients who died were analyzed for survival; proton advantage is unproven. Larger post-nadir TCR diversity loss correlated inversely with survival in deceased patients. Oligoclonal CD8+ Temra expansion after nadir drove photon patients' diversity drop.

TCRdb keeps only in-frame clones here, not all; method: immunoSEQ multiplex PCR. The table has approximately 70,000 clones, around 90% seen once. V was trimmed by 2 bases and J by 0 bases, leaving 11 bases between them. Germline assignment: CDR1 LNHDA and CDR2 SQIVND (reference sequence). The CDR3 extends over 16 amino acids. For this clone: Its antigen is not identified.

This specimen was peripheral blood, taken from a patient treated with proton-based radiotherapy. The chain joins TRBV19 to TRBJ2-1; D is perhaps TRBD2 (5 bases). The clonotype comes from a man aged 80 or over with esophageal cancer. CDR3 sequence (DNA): TGTGCCAGTAGTATAATTCCCGGGGTCTCCTACAATGAGCAGTTCTTC. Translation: CASSIIPGVSYNEQFF.